Described below is a single T cell receptor beta chain sequence and its context. Its target is unknown. This sample includes further DNA sequences coding for the same CDR3. The CDR3 totals 14 residues. Germline CDR1 and CDR2: GTSNPN and SVGIG (reference sequence). Trimming removed 3 bases from V and 2 bases from J, with 11 bases in between. This entry is derived from a study of shared clonotypes between healthy human individuals. Study-level findings and limits: Non-shared clonotypes had lower generation probabilities than those shared by all four donors.

Assay runs were performed at deep level. Libraries were prepared by immunoSEQ multiplex PCR; TCRdb keeps only in-frame clonotypes and omits some of them. The sample records 2 million to 2.5 million clones, around 90% being singletons. All donors were healthy HIV-negative adults lacking recent acute infections or vaccinations. In the CD4+ fraction, cells were divided into CD45RA+ naive and CD45RA-negative memory subsets. Sequencing used naive CD4+ T cells from PBMCs. As to subset: CD45RA+ positively selected. V is TRBV30 and J is TRBJ1-5; TRBD1 is a possible D gene (5 bases). The origin of this receptor is a man aged 18 to 29 in good health. Some clones in this sample may be carry-over from other donors' samples. The CDR3 spells CAWSGTGGNQPQHF. CDR3 nucleotides: TGTGCCTGGAGCGGTACAGGAGGCAATCAGCCCCAGCATTTT.